This TCR beta chain was sequenced during a study of immune evolution from preneoplasia to lung adenocarcinoma (TCRdb year 2021). Context from the whole study: Immune contexture across lung adenocarcinoma precursors and invasive adenocarcinoma was profiled using immune gene expression, TCR sequencing and multiplex immunofluorescence. Resected precursor lesions (AAH, AIS, MIA) and invasive adenocarcinomas were each compared against paired morphologically normal lung tissue. Sample size was determined by specimen availability and not by a prior power calculation. The immune data were integrated with whole exome sequencing and methylation data obtained from the same cohort of nodules. The overall cohort was made up of 53 patients with pulmonary nodules who had surgical resection. TCR sequencing data were obtained from about 50 patients. It was reported in the study that about a hundred samples were used for TCR sequencing. POLYSOLVER was used to infer class I HLA alleles from exome data, and LOHHLA was used to detect allele-specific HLA loss.

What the authors observed across the whole study: Because all patients were from Japan and China, applicability to Western populations was uncertain. Normal lung had the highest top T cell clone frequencies, and these frequencies appeared to fall progressively from AAH through AIS, MIA and invasive adenocarcinoma. The findings reflected association rather than direct causation, and larger cohorts with long-term follow-up and longitudinal biopsies were considered necessary. Clonality was highest in normal lung, while later-stage lesions appeared to have lower clonality but higher T cell density and diversity.

Concerning this clone: No antigen is known for it. Within one base of it there is no much larger clone, and no base qualities were kept.

V lost 4 bases and J lost 6 bases; the stretch between them is 8 bases long. The CDR3, cysteine through phenylalanine, is 13 amino acids long. CDR3 DNA only is kept here, 39 bases in frame from base 1. The germline V gene (reference sequence) provides CDR1 SGHNT and CDR2 YYREEE. Between the mid-2010s and the late 2010s, the patients underwent resection in either Japan or China. Two lung cancer pathologists independently reviewed H&E slides to confirm the histologic diagnosis of every case. DNA was isolated from FFPE tissue using the AllPrep DNA/RNA FFPE Kit. The immunoSEQ hsTCRbeta Kit was used to sequence TCR beta CDR3 regions from DNA. The study's processing was this. TCR sequencing data were analysed with the ImmunoSEQ Analyzer. T cell clonality was calculated on productive rearrangements as 1 minus Pielou's evenness. T cell diversity was measured with the inverse Simpson index on productive templates. T cell density was defined as TCR beta template counts normalized to usable DNA, with usable DNA estimated by amplification and sequencing of housekeeping genes. Two-sided Kruskal-Wallis tests were used to compare TCR metrics between histologic stages. In its TCRdb copy, this immuneACCESS table keeps in-frame sequences only and misses some clones. Where compared with another copy, unresolved V genes explain less than half of these, and the others have no known cause. For V, J and clone size, that table is used; D and trimming come from the DNA. For this sample there are about 5,500 clones; 75% to 90% appear just once. The ten largest account for 4% of the sample.

The clonotype was recovered from a person aged 70 to 85 with lung adenocarcinoma. The chain was built from TRBV5-4 and TRBJ1-6; the D segment could be TRBD1, given 5 matching bases. Sequencing input: FFPE adjacent normal lung tissue. CDR3 sequence: CASSPQGNSPLHF. The bases are TGTGCCAGCAGCCCCCAGGGTAATTCACCCCTCCACTTT. The full variable domain, completed from the reference TRBV5-4 and TRBJ1-6 proteins outside the CDR3, reads ETGVTQSPTHLIKTRGQQVTLRCSSQSGHNTVSWYQQALGQGPQFIFQYYREEENGRGNFPPRFSGLQFPNYSSELNVNALELDDSALYLCASSPQGNSPLHFGNGTRLTVT.